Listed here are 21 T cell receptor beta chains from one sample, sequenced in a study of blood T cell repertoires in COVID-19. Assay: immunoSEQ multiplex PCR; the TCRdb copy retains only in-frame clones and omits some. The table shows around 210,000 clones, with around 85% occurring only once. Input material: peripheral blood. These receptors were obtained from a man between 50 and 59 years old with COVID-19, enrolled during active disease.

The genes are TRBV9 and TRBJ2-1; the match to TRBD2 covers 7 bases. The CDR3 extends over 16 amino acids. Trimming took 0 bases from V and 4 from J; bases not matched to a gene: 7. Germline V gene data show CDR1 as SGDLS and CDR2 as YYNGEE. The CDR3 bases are TGTGCCAGCAGCGTAGTAGGTAGCGGGTCGTACAATGAGCAGTTCTTC. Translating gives CASSVVGSGSYNEQFF.

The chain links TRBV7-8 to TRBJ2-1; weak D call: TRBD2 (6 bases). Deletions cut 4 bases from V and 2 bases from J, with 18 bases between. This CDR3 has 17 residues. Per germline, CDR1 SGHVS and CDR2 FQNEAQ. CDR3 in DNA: TGTGCCAGCAGCTCCCTTGAGGGGACTCTGACCTACAATGAGCAGTTCTTC. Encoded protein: CASSSLEGTLTYNEQFF. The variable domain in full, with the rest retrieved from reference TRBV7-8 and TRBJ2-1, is GAGVSQSPRYKVAKRGQDVALRCDPISGHVSLFWYQQALGQGPEFLTYFQNEAQLDKSGLPSDRFFAERPEGSVSTLKIQRTQQEDSAVYLCASSSLEGTLTYNEQFFGPGTRLTVL.

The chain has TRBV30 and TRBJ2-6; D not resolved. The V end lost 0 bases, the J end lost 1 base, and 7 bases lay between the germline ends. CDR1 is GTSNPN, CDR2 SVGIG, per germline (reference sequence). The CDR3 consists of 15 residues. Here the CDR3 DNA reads TGTGCCTGGAGTGTATCAACATCTGGGGCCAACGTCCTGACTTTC. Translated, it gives CAWSVSTSGANVLTF.

CDR3 sequence reads: CAWTAGRGNTEAFF. The DNA of the CDR3 is TGTGCCTGGACCGCGGGCAGGGGGAACACTGAAGCTTTCTTT. The rearrangement uses TRBV30 and TRBJ1-1; a weak D match, TRBD1 (6 bases). The germline CDR1 and CDR2 sequences are GTSNPN and SVGIG (reference sequence). CDR3 length: 14 residues. V lost 4 bases, J lost 1 base, and 13 bases lay in between.

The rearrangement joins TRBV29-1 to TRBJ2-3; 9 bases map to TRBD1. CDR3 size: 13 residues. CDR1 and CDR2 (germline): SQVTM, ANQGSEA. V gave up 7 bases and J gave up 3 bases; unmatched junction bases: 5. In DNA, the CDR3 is TGCAGCGCCCGACAGGGGGTGACAGATACGCAGTATTTT. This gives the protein CSARQGVTDTQYF.

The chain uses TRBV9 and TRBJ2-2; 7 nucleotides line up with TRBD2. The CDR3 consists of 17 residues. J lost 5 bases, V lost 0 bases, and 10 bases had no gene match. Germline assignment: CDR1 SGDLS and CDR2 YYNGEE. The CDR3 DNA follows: TGTGCCAGCAGCGTAGCGCCCCGGGCTAGCGGTACCGGGGAGCTGTTTTTT. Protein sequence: CASSVAPRASGTGELFF.

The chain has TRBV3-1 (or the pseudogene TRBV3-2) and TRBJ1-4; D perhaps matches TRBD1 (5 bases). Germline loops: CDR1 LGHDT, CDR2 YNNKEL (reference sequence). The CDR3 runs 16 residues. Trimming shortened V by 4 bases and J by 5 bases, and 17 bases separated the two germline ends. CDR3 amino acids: CASSPGTPRLNEKLFF. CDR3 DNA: TGTGCCAGCAGCCCCGGGACTCCACGTCTGAATGAAAAACTGTTTTTT.

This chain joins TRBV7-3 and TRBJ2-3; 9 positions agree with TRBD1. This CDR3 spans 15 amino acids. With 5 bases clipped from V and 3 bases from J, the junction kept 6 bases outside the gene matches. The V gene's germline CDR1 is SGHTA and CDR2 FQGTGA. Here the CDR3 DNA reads TGTGCCAGCAGCCCGACAGGGGGGAGGACAGATACGCAGTATTTT. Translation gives CASSPTGGRTDTQYF.

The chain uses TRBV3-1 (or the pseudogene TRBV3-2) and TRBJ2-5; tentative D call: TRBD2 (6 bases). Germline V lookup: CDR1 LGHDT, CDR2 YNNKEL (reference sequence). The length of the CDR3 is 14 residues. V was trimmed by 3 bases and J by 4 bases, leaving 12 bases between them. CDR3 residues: CASSHSGTPETQYF. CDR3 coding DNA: TGTGCCAGCAGCCACTCCGGGACTCCAGAGACCCAGTACTTC.

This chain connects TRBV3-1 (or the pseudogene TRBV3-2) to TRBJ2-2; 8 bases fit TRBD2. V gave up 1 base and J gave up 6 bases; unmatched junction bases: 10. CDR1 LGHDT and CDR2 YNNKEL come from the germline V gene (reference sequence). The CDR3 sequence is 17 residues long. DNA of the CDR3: TGTGCCAGCAGCCAAGTGGTGTTGCTAGCGGGTGCCGGGGAGCTGTTTTTT. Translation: CASSQVVLLAGAGELFF.

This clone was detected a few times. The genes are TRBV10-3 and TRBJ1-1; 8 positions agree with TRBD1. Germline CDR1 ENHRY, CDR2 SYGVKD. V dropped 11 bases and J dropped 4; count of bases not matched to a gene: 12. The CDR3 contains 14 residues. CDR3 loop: CAAREDRGSTEAFF. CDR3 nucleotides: TGTGCCGCTCGGGAAGACAGGGGCAGCACTGAAGCTTTCTTT.

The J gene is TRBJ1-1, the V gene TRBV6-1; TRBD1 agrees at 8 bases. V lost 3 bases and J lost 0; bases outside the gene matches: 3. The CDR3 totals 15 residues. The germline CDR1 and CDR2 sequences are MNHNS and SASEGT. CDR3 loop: CASSDKGQVNTEAFF. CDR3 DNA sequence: TGTGCCAGCAGTGACAAGGGACAGGTGAACACTGAAGCTTTCTTT.

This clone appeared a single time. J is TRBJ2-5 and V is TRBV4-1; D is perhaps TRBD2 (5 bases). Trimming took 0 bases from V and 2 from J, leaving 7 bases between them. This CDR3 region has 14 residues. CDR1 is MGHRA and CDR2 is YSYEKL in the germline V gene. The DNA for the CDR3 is TGCGCCAGCAGCCAAGACGAGCGGCAAGAGACCCAGTACTTC. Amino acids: CASSQDERQETQYF.

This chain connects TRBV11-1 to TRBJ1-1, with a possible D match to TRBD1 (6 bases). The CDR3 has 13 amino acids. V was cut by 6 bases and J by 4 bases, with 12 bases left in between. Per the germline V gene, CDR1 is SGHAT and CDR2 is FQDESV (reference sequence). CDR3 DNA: TGTGCCAGCAGTCAACAGGGATTCACTGAAGCTTTCTTT. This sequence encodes CASSQQGFTEAFF.

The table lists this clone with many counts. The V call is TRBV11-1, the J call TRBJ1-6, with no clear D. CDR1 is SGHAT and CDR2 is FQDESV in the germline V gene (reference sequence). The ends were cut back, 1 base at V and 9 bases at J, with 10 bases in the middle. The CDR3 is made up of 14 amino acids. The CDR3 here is CASSLGPNSSPLHF. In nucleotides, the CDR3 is TGTGCCAGCAGCTTAGGTCCGAACAGTTCACCCCTCCACTTT.

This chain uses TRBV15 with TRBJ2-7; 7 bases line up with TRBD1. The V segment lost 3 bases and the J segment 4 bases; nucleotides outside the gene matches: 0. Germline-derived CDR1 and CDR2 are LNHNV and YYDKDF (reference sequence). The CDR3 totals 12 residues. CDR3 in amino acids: CATSRTGYEQYF. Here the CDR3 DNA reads TGTGCCACCAGCAGGACAGGGTACGAGCAGTACTTC.

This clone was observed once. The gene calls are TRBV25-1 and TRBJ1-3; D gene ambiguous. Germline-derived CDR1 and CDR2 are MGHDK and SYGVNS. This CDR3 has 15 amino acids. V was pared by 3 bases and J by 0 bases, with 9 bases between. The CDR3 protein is CASSDLANSGNTIYF. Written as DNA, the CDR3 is TGTGCCAGCAGTGACCTCGCGAACTCTGGAAACACCATATATTTT.

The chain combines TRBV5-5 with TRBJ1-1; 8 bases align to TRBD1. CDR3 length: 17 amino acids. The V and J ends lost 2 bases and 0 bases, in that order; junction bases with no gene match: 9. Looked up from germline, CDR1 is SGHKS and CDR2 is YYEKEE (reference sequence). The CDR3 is CASSLGTPRGLNTEAFF. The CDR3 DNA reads TGTGCCAGCAGCTTAGGTACTCCCAGGGGGCTGAACACTGAAGCTTTCTTT.

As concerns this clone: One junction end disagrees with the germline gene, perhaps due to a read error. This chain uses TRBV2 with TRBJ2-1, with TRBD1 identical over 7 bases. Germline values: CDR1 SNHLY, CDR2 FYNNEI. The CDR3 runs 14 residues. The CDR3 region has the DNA TGTGCCAGCAGAGAAGACAGGGAAAGAAATGAGCAGTTCTTC. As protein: CASREDRERNEQFF.

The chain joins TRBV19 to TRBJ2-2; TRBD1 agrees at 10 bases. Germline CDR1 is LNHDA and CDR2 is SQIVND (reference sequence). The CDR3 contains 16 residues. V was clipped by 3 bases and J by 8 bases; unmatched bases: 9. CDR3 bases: TGTGCCAGTAGTATGTTTGGGACAGGGGTAGGAGGGGAGCTGTTTTTT. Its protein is CASSMFGTGVGGELFF.

This CDR3 reads CASSTLRGNTIYF. The CDR3 nucleotides are TGTGCCAGCAGTACACTAAGGGGAAACACCATATATTTT. The V gene is TRBV28, the J gene TRBJ1-3; D remains ambiguous. Trimming shortened V by 5 bases and J by 4 bases, and 9 bases separated the two germline ends. The germline gives CDR1 MDHEN, CDR2 SYDVKM. This CDR3 is built from 13 residues.